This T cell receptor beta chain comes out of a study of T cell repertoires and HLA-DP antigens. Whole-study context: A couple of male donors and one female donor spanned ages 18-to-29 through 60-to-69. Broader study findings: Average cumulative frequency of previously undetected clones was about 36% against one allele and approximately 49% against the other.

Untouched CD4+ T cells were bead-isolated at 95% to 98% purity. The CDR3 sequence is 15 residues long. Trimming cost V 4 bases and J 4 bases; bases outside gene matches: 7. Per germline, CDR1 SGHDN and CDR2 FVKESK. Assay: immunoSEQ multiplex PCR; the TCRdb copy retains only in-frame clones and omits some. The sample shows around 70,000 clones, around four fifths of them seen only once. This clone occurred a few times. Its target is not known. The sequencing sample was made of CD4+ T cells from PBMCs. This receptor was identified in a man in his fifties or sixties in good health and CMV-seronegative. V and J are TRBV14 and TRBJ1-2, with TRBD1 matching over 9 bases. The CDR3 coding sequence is TGTGCCAGCAGCCTCCGGACAGGGGAGGGCTATGGCTACACCTTC. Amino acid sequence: CASSLRTGEGYGYTF.